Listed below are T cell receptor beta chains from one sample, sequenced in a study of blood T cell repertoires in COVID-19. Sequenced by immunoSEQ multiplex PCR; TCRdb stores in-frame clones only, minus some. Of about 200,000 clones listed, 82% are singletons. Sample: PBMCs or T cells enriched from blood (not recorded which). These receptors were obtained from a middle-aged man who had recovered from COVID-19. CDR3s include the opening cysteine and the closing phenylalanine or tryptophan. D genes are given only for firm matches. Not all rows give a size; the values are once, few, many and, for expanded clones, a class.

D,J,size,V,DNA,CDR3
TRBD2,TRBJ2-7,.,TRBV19,TGTGCCAGTACATCTCGGGCAGCGGGGGGGAAAAACGAGCAGTACTTC,CASTSRAAGGKNEQYF
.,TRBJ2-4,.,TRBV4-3,TGCGCCAGCAGCCAAGATACTAAAAACATTCAGTACTTC,CASSQDTKNIQYF
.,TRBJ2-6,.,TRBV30,TGTGCTATAAACTCAGGGTCTGGGGCCAACGTCCTGACTTTC,CAINSGSGANVLTF
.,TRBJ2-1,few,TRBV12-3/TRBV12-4,TGTGCCAGCAGCCTTATTGACTCGACCGAGCAGTTCTTC,CASSLIDSTEQFF
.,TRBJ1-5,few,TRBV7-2,TGTGCCAGCAGCTTAGAACAGCAGCCCCAGCATTTT,CASSLEQQPQHF
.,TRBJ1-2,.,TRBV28,TGTGCCAGCAGTCCCGATCTAGCAGGTTCGGGCTACACCTTC,CASSPDLAGSGYTF
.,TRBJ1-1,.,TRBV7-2,TGTGCCAGCAGCTTAGGTCTGTACACTGAAGCTTTCTTT,CASSLGLYTEAFF
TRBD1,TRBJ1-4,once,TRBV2,TGTGCCAGCTCACCGATGGGGACAGGGGGAAGAAAACTGTTTTTT,CASSPMGTGGRKLFF
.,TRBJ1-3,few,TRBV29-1,TGCAGCGTTCCCCACCAGGGAGGCTCTGGAAACACCATATATTTT,CSVPHQGGSGNTIYF
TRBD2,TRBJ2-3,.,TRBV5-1,TGCGCCAGCAGCCCCATGGGCGGGGGGTCTAGCACAGATACGCAGTATTTT,CASSPMGGGSSTDTQYF
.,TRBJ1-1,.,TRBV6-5,TGTGCCAGCAGCCTAAGGGGCCGGAACACTGAAGCTTTCTTT,CASSLRGRNTEAFF
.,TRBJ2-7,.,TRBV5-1,TGCGCCAGCAGCTTGGCCCCACAATACGAGCAGTACTTC,CASSLAPQYEQYF
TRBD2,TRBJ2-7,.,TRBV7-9,TGTGCCAGCAGCTTAGATATAGCGGGGACCTACGAGCAGTACTTC,CASSLDIAGTYEQYF
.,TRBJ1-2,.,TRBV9,TGTGCCAGCAGCGTAGGCCTGCCCGGGTCCTATGGCTACACCTTC,CASSVGLPGSYGYTF
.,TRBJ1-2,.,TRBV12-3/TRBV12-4,TGTGCCAGCAGTTACGGGGCTAACTATGGCTACACCTTC,CASSYGANYGYTF
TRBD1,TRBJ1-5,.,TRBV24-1,TGTGCCACCAGTGGGATAGGACAGGGTGGCCAGCCCCAGCATTTT,CATSGIGQGGQPQHF
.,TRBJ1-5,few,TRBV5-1,TGCGCCAGCAGCGTGGGACTTGGGGAGCAGCCCCAGCATTTT,CASSVGLGEQPQHF
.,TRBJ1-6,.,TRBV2,TGTGCCAGCAGGTATTTCTCACCCCTCCACTTT,CASRYFSPLHF
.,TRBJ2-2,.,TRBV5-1,TGCGCCAGCAGCTTGGAAGGTGGGCCGCTGAACACCGGGGAGCTGTTTTTT,CASSLEGGPLNTGELFF
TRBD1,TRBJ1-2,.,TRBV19,TGTGCCAGTAGTGAGACAGGGGGCTACGGCTACACCTTC,CASSETGGYGYTF
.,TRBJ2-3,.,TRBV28,TGTGCCAGCAGTCCAAAGACTCTACACACAGATACGCAGTATTTT,CASSPKTLHTDTQYF
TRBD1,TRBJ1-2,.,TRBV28,TGTGCCAGCAGTCCTGGACAGGTCTATGGCTACACCTTC,CASSPGQVYGYTF
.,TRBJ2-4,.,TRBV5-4,TGTGCCACCCGGGAAAACGGAAACATTCAGTACTTC,CATRENGNIQYF
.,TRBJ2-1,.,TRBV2,TGTGCCAGCACTCCCCTGCCCCGGAGCTCCTACAATGAGCAGTTCTTC,CASTPLPRSSYNEQFF
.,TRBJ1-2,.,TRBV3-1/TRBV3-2,TGTGCCAGCAGCCAAGGGCAGTTGAACTATGGCTACACCTTC,CASSQGQLNYGYTF
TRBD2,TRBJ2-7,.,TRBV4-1,TGCGCCAGCAGCCCAATAGCGGGGATCTCCTACGAGCAGTACTTC,CASSPIAGISYEQYF
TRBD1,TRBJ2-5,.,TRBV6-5,TGTGCCAGCAGCCCCCGGGACAGGGATTGGGAGACCCAGTACTTC,CASSPRDRDWETQYF
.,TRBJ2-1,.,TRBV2,TGTGCCAGCAGTGAATCGGGGGGCCGATACTACAATGAGCAGTTCTTC,CASSESGGRYYNEQFF
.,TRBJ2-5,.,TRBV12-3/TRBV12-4,TGTGCCAGCAGGACTACAGGGATAGAGACCCAGTACTTC,CASRTTGIETQYF
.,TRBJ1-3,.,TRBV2,TGTGCCAGCAAGGAGGGGAGCTCTGGAAACACCATATATTTT,CASKEGSSGNTIYF
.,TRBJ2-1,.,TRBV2,TGTGCCAGCACCTGGAGCAGGGACAATGAGCAGTTCTTC,CASTWSRDNEQFF
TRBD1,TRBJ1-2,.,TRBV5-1,TGCGCCAGCAGCTTGGGACAGGGATTTTACTATGGCTACACCTTC,CASSLGQGFYYGYTF
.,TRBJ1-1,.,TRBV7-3,TGTGCCAGCAGCCCGCAGGGTAGCACTGAAGCTTTCTTT,CASSPQGSTEAFF
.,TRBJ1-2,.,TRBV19,TGTGCCAGTAGTACCCTCCCAGGTACCTATGGCTACACCTTC,CASSTLPGTYGYTF
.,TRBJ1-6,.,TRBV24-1,TGTGCCACCAGGGGGCCAATTAATTCACCCCTCCACTTT,CATRGPINSPLHF
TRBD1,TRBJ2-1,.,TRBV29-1,TGCAGCGTTCGTTATGTGGGGACAGAAGGGTTCTTC,CSVRYVGTEGFF
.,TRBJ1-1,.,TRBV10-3,TGTGCCATCAGTGAGGGACAGTACACTGAAGCTTTCTTT,CAISEGQYTEAFF
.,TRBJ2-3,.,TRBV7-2,TGTGCCAGCAGCTTAGATCAGCGGAACATAGATACGCAGTATTTT,CASSLDQRNIDTQYF
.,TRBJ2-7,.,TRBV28,TGTGCCACCAGAGGGGCCCAGAGCTCCTACGAGCAGTACTTC,CATRGAQSSYEQYF
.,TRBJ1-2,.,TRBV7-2,TGTGCCAGCAGCTTTAAGTTGAGTCCGGCGGGTAACTATGGCTACACCTTC,CASSFKLSPAGNYGYTF
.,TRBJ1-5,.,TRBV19,TGTGCCAGTACCCCTTCCCCCCAGCCCCAGCATTTT,CASTPSPQPQHF
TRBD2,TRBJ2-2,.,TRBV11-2,TGTGCCAGCAGCTTAGATGCGGGAGGGCTAGGGGACACCGGGGAGCTGTTTTTT,CASSLDAGGLGDTGELFF
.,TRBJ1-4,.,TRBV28,TGTGCCAGCAGTCAAACAGGGTCGGGGTATGAAAAACTGTTTTTT,CASSQTGSGYEKLFF
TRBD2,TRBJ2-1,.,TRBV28,TGTGCCAGCAAAGGACTAGCGGGATTCTACAATGAGCAGTTCTTC,CASKGLAGFYNEQFF
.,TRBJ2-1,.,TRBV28,TGTGCCAGCAGTTGGGGCAACAATGAGCAGTTCTTC,CASSWGNNEQFF
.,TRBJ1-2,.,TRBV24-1,TGTGCCACCAGTGGGAGAGCTAACTATGGCTACACCTTC,CATSGRANYGYTF
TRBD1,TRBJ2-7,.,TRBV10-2,TGCGCCAGCAGGGGACAGGGGTTCCTGCCGCAGTACTTC,CASRGQGFLPQYF
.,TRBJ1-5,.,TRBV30,TGTGCCTGGAGTAGTCTTGGAGGTCAGCCCCAGCATTTT,CAWSSLGGQPQHF
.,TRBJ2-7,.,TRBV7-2,TGTGCCAGCAGCTTAGCGGGGGGAAAGTACGAGCAGTACTTC,CASSLAGGKYEQYF